The 13 T cell receptor beta chains given below trace back to one sample, sequenced in a study of identical twins. TCRdb reprocessed the 5' RACE reads via MiXCR and lists one record per CDR3 protein. The table lists around 370,000 distinct CDR3 sequences, about 10% of them singletons. The source material was naive T cells sorted from blood. The receptors here all came from a woman aged 45-60 years in good health.

The chain carries TRBV12-3 or TRBV12-4 and TRBJ2-3; D might be TRBD2 (6 bases). V gave up 6 bases and J gave up 5 bases, with 12 bases separating them. This CDR3 has 13 residues. CDR3 coding DNA: TGTGCCAGCAGGGCGGAGGGGCAAGATACGCAGTATTTT. It encodes CASRAEGQDTQYF.

This clonotype was observed a few times. This chain uses TRBV4-2 with TRBJ2-2, with 9 bases fitting TRBD2. This CDR3 contains 19 residues. Germline V gene sequence: CDR1 LGHNA, CDR2 YNFKEQ. V shed 0 bases and J 4 bases; nucleotides not matched to a gene: 12. CDR3 region: CASSQDPHSGRGITGELFF. The CDR3 coding sequence is TGTGCCAGCAGCCAAGATCCACATAGCGGGAGAGGAATCACCGGGGAGCTGTTTTTT.

This clonotype has a count of ten or more. The chain is built from TRBV4-1 and TRBJ1-5; 7 bases are shared with TRBD1. Germline V gives CDR1 MGHRA, CDR2 YSYEKL. The CDR3 is 12 residues long. The J segment lost 13 bases and the V segment lost 4 bases, leaving 7 bases of the junction unmatched. In DNA form, the CDR3 reads TGCGCCAGCAGCCCAACAGGGGAGAAGCAGCATTTT. Its protein is CASSPTGEKQHF.

The chain carries TRBV6-5 and TRBJ2-1; 13 bases are a match to TRBD2. This CDR3 has 18 amino acids. V trimming: 4 bases; J trimming: 8 bases; junction bases outside the gene matches: 14. Germline lookup yields CDR1 MNHEY and CDR2 SVGAGI. This chain's CDR3 is CASSSTGLAGVTGDEQFF. The CDR3 nucleotides are TGTGCCAGCAGTTCGACCGGACTAGCGGGAGTTACAGGCGATGAGCAGTTCTTC.

This clonotype was recorded at least ten times. V usage is TRBV6-4 and J usage is TRBJ2-6; D gene unclear. The germline CDR1 and CDR2 sequences are MRHNA and SNTAGT. This CDR3 has 15 amino acids. The V gene lost 0 bases and the J gene lost 0 bases, with 3 bases spanning the gap. The CDR3 reads CASSDSHSGANVLTF. The CDR3 nucleotides are TGTGCCAGCAGTGACTCGCACTCTGGGGCCAACGTCCTGACTTTC.

The V and J genes are TRBV30 and TRBJ1-3; D is uncertain. The CDR3 loop spans 13 amino acids. Germline CDR1 and CDR2: GTSNPN and SVGIG (reference sequence). V shed 0 bases and J shed 3 bases, with 6 bases lying between them. CDR3 loop: CAWSVGSGNTIYF. CDR3 DNA: TGTGCCTGGAGTGTAGGCAGTGGAAACACCATATATTTT.

This chain joins TRBV5-1 and TRBJ2-7, with D maybe TRBD2 (5 bases). Per the germline V gene, CDR1 is SGHRS and CDR2 is YFSETQ. This CDR3 has 12 residues. V was cut by 4 bases and J by 5 bases, with 10 bases left in between. CDR3 coding DNA: TGCGCCAGCAGCCCCGTGAGGGACGAGCAGTACTTC. It yields the protein CASSPVRDEQYF.

V is TRBV4-1 and J is TRBJ1-5; D is uncertain. Germline-derived CDR1 and CDR2 are MGHRA and YSYEKL. This CDR3 region has 14 residues. Between the trimmed V and J ends, which lost 0 bases and 5 bases, there was a span of 8 bases. The CDR3 bases are TGCGCCAGCAGCCAAGACACAGTCGATCAGCCCCAGCATTTT. Encoded protein: CASSQDTVDQPQHF.

In this sample, this clonotype turned up many times. The chain recombines TRBV12-3 or TRBV12-4 with TRBJ1-2; tentatively, D is TRBD1 (5 bases). The CDR3 loop spans 13 amino acids. Trimming stripped 7 bases from V and 6 bases from J, with 15 bases between. The CDR3 spells CASTRDPGNGYTF. CDR3 sequence (DNA): TGTGCCAGCACCCGGGACCCCGGGAATGGCTACACCTTC.

In its sample, this clonotype was seen many times. The chain is built from TRBV5-1 and TRBJ2-1; 10 nucleotides align to TRBD2. CDR3 length equals 14 residues. Germline CDR1 and CDR2: SGHRS and YFSETQ. The ends lost 2 bases at V and 8 bases at J; junction bases unmatched: 4. Here the CDR3 DNA reads TGCGCCAGCAGCTTAGCGGGAGGGCCTGATGAGCAGTTCTTC. Its protein is CASSLAGGPDEQFF.

This clonotype was counted a few times. V is TRBV29-1 and J is TRBJ1-4; 8 bases match TRBD1. The CDR3 runs to 12 residues. Germline V CDR1 and CDR2: SQVTM, ANQGSEA. Trimming cost V 6 bases and J 8 bases; bases outside gene matches: 5. The CDR3 loop reads CSVRQGSEKLFF. In DNA form, the CDR3 reads TGCAGCGTCCGACAGGGGTCGGAAAAACTGTTTTTT.

This chain connects TRBV5-1 to TRBJ2-1; possible D gene TRBD2, 6 bases. Trimming pared 6 bases from V and 2 bases from J, leaving 15 bases between. The CDR3 covers 15 residues. Germline assignment: CDR1 SGHRS and CDR2 YFSETQ. The DNA of the CDR3 is TGCGCCAGCACGGGGCGGGAAATGGCCTACAATGAGCAGTTCTTC. Its translation: CASTGREMAYNEQFF.

The rearrangement joins TRBV12-3 or TRBV12-4 to TRBJ1-6, with D possibly being TRBD1 (5 bases). V shed 3 bases and J shed 13 bases, with 19 bases lying between them. The CDR3 is made up of 15 amino acids. For the CDR3, the DNA is TGTGCCAGCAGTTTCCGCCAGGGAGGTGTTACTCCCCTCCACTTT. Amino acids: CASSFRQGGVTPLHF.